The TCR beta chain under discussion was sequenced for a study of blood T cell repertoires in COVID-19 (dated by TCRdb to 2020 to 2022). Turning to the overall study: Samples covering the acute and convalescent phases of COVID-19 were provided by collaborators in the United States, Italy and Spain. The prospective study material was composed of cDNA or gDNA derived from T cells, B-cell-depleted T cells, or PBMCs. Deeply sampled blood TCRbeta repertoires from subjects exposed to, actively infected with, or recovered from COVID-19 were included in the dataset. Where HLA class I and class II types were available, the types were taken from metadata supplied by the sample provider, not from assay-based typing. Sample metadata almost always included a de-identified subject ID, COVID-19 status, age in years and sex. The samples were drawn from two sources: the first 160 participants of the ongoing ImmuneRACE study, and approximately 1,300 subjects contributed by 6 global collaborators. A freely available public database, intended as a resource for researchers studying the immune response to SARS-CoV-2, is where the repertoires were released. On the study overall, not on this receptor specifically: Clinical and demographic metadata were provided uncurated, with the amount varying by source and participant.

TCRbeta CDR3 regions were amplified from genomic DNA using the immunoSEQ Assay, a bias-controlled multiplex PCR. In the source study's methods: The number of nucleated cells in each sample was estimated by amplification of reference gene primers within the assay. To quantify the absolute abundance of each unique TCRbeta CDR3 rearrangement, sequence reads were collapsed and filtered. For each sample, productive Simpson clonality was calculated by taking the square root of Simpson's diversity index across productive rearrangements. The source is immuneACCESS, and TCRdb retained only in-frame sequences with V and J called. Part of the clones is not carried over; for the studies checked, unresolved V genes explain less than half of this, and the remainder is unexplained. V, J and clone size derive from that table, while D and trimming were established from the DNA sequence. The sample table shows roughly 250,000 clones, and over 75% are seen once. About 0.9% of the sample rests with the top ten.

On this clone: Its antigen remains undetermined. No base qualities exist here, and no much larger clone lies one base off it.

In Seattle, one collaborating source enrolled patients while the infection was active and tracked those patients longitudinally over the course of disease. The collaborating institutions used their own protocols to collect whole blood in K2EDTA tubes. For TCRbeta analysis, collaborators shipped samples in one of three forms: frozen whole blood, isolated PBMCs, or DNA extracted from either of those sample types. V lost 4 bases and J lost 4 bases; the stretch between them is 16 bases long. CDR3 length: 16 amino acids, cysteine to phenylalanine. Of the read, only the CDR3 DNA is kept; its 48 bases are in frame from base 1. Based on the germline V gene (reference sequence), the CDR1 and CDR2 sequences are LGHDT and YNNKEL.

The V and J genes are TRBV3-1 (or the pseudogene TRBV3-2) and TRBJ2-2; possibly the D gene is TRBD1, per 6 matching bases. The sequence came from a human donor with COVID-19, enrolled during active disease. The donor label of this sample is uncertain. The sample consisted of peripheral blood. The nucleotides are TGTGCCAGCAGCCCCTTGAGGGGGTCAACCACCGGGGAGCTGTTTTTT. Its amino acids are CASSPLRGSTTGELFF.